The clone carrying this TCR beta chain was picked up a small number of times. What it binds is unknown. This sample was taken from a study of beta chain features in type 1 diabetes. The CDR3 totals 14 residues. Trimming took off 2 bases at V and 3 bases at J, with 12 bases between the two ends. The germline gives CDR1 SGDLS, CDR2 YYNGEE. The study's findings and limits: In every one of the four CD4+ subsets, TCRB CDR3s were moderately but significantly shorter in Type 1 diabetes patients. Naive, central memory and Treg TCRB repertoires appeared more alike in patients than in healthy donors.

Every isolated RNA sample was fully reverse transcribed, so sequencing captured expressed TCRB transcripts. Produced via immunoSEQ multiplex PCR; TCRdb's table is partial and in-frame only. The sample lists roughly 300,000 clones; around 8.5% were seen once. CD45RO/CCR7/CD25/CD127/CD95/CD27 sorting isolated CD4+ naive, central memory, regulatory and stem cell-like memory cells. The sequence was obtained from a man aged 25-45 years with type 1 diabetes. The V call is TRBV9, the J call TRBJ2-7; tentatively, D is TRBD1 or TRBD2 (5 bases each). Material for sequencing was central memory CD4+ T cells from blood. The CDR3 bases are TGTGCCAGCAGCGTCCGAGGGGATCACTACGAGCAGTACTTC. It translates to CASSVRGDHYEQYF.